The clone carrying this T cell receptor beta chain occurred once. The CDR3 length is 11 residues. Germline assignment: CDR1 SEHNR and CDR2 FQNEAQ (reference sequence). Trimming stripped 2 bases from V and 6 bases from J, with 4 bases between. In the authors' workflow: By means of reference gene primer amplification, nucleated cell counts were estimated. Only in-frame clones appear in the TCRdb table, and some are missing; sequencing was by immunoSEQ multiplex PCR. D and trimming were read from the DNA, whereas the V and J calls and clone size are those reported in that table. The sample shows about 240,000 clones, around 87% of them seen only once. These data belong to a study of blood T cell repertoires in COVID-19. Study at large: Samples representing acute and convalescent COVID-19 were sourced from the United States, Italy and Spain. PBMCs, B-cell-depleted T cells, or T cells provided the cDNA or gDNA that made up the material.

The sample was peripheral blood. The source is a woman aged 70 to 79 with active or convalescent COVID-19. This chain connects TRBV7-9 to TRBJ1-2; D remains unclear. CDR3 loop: CASSLLDGYTF. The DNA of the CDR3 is TGTGCCAGCAGCTTATTAGATGGCTACACCTTC.